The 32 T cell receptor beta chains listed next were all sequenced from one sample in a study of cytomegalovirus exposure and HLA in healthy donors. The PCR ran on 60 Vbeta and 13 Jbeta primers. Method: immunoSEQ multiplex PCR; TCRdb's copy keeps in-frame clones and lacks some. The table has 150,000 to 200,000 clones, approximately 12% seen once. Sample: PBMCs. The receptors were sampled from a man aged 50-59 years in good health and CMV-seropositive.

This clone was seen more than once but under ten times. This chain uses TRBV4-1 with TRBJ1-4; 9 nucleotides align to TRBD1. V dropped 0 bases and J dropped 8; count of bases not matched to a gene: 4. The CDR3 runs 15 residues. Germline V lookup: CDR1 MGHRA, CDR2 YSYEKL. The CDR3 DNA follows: TGCGCCAGCAGCCAAGAACAGGGGGCGGGAGAAAAACTGTTTTTT. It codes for CASSQEQGAGEKLFF.

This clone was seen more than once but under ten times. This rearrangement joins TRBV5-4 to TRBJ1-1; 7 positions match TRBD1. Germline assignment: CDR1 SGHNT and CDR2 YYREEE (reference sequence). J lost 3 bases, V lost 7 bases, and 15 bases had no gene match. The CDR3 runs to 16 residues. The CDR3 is CASGVHLTGRHTEAFF. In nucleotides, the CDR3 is TGTGCCAGCGGGGTCCACTTGACAGGGAGGCACACTGAAGCTTTCTTT.

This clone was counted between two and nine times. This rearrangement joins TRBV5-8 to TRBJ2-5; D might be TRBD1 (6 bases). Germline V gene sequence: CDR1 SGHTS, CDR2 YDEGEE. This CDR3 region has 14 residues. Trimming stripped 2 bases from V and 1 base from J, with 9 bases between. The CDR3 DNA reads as TGTGCCAGCAGCTTCCGGGACATCCAAGAGACCCAGTACTTC. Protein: CASSFRDIQETQYF.

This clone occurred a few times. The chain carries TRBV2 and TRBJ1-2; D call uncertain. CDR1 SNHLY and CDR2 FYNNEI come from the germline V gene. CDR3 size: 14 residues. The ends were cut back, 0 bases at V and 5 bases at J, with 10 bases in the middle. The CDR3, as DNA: TGTGCCAGCAGTGAAGCTGAGGGTCCGTATGGCTACACCTTC. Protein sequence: CASSEAEGPYGYTF.

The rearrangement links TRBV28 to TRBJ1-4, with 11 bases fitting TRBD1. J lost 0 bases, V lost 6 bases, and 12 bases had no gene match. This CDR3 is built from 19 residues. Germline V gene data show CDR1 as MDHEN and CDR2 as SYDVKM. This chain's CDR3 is CASSLRTGGVFATNEKLFF. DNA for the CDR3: TGTGCCAGCAGCCTCAGGACAGGGGGCGTTTTTGCAACTAATGAAAAACTGTTTTTT.

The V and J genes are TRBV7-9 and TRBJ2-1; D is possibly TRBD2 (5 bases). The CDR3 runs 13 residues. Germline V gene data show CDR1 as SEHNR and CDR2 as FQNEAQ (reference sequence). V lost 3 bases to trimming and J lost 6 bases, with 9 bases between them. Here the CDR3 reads CASSFDYANEQFF. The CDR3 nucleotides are TGTGCCAGCAGCTTTGACTATGCCAATGAGCAGTTCTTC.

The CDR3 protein is CASSRQGTSNQPQHF. The CDR3 DNA reads as TGTGCCAGCAGCCGACAGGGAACGAGCAATCAGCCCCAGCATTTT. The rearrangement links TRBV7-2 to TRBJ1-5; TRBD1 matches 7 bases. The CDR3 has 15 amino acids. Germline V CDR1 and CDR2: SGHTA, FQGNSA. Unmatched junction bases numbered 5, after V lost 5 bases and J lost 1 base.

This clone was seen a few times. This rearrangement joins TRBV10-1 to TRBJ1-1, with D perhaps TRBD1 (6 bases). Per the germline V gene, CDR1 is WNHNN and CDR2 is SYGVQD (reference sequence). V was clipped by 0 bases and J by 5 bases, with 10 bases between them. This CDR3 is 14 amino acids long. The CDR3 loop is CASSESDSRTEAFF. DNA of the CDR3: TGCGCCAGCAGTGAGTCGGACAGCCGAACTGAAGCTTTCTTT.

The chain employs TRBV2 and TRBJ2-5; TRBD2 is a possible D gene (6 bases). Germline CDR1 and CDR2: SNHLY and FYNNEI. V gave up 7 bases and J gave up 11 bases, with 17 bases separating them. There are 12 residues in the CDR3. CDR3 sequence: CASTPAGTSQYF. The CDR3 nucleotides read TGTGCCAGCACCCCGGCGGGGACCTCGCAGTACTTC.

The CDR3 DNA is TGTGCCAGCTCACCACCCTTCGTAGCCAAAAACATTCAGTACTTC. Residues: CASSPPFVAKNIQYF. The rearrangement uses TRBV18 and TRBJ2-4; D gene ambiguous. This CDR3 has 15 amino acids. Germline V lookup: CDR1 KGHSH, CDR2 LQKENI. V lost 0 bases to trimming and J lost 0 bases, with 6 bases between them.

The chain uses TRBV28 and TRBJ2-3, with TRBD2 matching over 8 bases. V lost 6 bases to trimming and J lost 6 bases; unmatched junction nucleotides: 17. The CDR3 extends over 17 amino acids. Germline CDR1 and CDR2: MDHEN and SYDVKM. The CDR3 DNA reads TGTGCCAGCAGCTCCCTACTTCGGGGGGGGCTAGTGGATACGCAGTATTTT. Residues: CASSSLLRGGLVDTQYF.

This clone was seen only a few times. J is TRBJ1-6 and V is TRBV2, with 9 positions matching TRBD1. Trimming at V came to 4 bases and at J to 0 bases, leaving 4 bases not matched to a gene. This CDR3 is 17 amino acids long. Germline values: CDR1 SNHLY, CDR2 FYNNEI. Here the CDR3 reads CASSGGTGSSYNSPLHF. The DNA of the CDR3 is TGTGCCAGCAGTGGGGGGACAGGGAGCTCCTATAATTCACCCCTCCACTTT.

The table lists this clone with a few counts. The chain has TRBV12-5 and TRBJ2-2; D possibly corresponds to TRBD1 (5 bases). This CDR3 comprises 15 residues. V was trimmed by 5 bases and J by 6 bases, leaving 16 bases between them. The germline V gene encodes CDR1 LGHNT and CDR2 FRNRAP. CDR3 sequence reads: CASGVLSGLAGELFF. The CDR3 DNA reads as TGTGCTAGTGGTGTCCTTTCAGGGTTAGCCGGGGAGCTGTTTTTT.

CDR3 bases: TGTGCCAGCAGTTTGGGGGGTAGCACAGATACGCAGTATTTT. Encoded protein: CASSLGGSTDTQYF. The V call is TRBV27, the J call TRBJ2-3; the D gene is possibly TRBD2 (6 bases). The germline CDR1 and CDR2 sequences are MNHEY and SMNVEV (reference sequence). The CDR3 covers 14 residues. The ends were cut back, 3 bases at V and 0 bases at J, with 7 bases in the middle.

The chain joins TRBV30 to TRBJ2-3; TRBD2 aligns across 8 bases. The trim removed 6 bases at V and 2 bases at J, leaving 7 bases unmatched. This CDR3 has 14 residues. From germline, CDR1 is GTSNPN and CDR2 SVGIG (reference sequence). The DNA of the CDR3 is TGTGCCTGCCGATTAGCGGGGTCCACAGATACGCAGTATTTT. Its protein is CACRLAGSTDTQYF.

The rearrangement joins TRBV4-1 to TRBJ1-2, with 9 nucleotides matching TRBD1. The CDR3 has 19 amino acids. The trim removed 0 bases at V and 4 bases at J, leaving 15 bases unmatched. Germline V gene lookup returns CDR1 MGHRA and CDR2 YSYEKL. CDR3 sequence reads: CASSQDESGAQGAAYGYTF. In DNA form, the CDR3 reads TGCGCCAGCAGCCAAGATGAATCTGGGGCACAGGGGGCGGCCTATGGCTACACCTTC.

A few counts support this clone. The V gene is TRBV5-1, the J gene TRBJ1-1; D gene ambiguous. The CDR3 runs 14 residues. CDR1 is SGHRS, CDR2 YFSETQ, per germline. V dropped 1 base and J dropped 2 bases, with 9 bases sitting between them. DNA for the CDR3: TGCGCCAGCAGCTTGTTTACAAGTAACACTGAAGCTTTCTTT. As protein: CASSLFTSNTEAFF.

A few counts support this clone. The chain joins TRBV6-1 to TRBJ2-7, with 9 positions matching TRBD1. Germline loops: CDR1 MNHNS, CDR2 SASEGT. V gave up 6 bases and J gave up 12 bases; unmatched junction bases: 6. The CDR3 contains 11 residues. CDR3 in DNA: TGTGCCAGCAGAGAACCGGGACAGGGGTACTTC. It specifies CASREPGQGYF.

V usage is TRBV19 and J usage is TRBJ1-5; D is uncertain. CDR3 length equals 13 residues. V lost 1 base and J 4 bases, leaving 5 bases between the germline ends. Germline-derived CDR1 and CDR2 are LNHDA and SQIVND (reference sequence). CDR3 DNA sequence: TGTGCCAGTAGTATAGGAGGGAATCAGCCCCAGCATTTT. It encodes CASSIGGNQPQHF. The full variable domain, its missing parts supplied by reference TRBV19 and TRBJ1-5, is DGGITQSPKYLFRKEGQNVTLSCEQNLNHDAMYWYRQDPGQGLRLIYYSQIVNDFQKGDIAEGYSVSREKKESFPLTVTSAQKNPTAFYLCASSIGGNQPQHFGDGTRLSIL.

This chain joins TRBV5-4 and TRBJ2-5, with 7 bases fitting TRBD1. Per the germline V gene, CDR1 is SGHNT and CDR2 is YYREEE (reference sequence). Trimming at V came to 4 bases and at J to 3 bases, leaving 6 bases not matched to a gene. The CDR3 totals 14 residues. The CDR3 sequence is CASSPGQLEETQYF. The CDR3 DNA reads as TGTGCCAGCAGCCCGGGACAGTTGGAAGAGACCCAGTACTTC.

DNA for the CDR3: TGTGCCAGCAGTCGAGTAGCGGGCACCTACGAGCAGTACGTC. Translation gives CASSRVAGTYEQYV. This chain links TRBV6-5 with TRBJ2-7, with TRBD2 matching 7 bases. The CDR3 contains 14 residues. Germline assignment: CDR1 MNHEY and CDR2 SVGAGI. Trimming cost V 5 bases and J 2 bases; bases outside gene matches: 6.

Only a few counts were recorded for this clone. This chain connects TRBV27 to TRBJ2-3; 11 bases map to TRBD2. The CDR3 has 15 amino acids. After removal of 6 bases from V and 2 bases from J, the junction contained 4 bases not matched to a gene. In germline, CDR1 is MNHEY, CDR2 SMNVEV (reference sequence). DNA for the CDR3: TGTGCCAGCAGACTAGCGGGGGCCATCACAGATACGCAGTATTTT. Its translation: CASRLAGAITDTQYF.

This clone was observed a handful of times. The CDR3 loop is CASSIGQGPGGQFF. CDR3 nucleotides: TGTGCCAGTAGTATAGGACAGGGGCCGGGGGGGCAGTTCTTC. This sequence joins TRBV19 and TRBJ2-1, with TRBD1 as a possible D gene (8 bases). The CDR3 has 14 amino acids. Germline CDR1 reads LNHDA; CDR2 reads SQIVND (reference sequence). V was trimmed by 1 base and J by 12 bases, leaving 16 bases between them.

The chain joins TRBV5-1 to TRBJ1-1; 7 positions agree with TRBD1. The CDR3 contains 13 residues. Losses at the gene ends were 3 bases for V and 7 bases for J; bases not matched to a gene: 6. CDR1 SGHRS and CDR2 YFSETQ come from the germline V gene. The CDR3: CASSSRTGLEAFF. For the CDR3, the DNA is TGCGCCAGCAGCTCGAGGACAGGCCTTGAAGCTTTCTTT.

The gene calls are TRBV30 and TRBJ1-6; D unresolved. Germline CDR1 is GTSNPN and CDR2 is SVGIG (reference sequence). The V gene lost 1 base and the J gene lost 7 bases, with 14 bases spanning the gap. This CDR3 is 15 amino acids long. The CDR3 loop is CAWSARSHRNSPLHF. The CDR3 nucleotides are TGTGCCTGGAGTGCCCGGTCCCATCGGAATTCACCCCTCCACTTT.

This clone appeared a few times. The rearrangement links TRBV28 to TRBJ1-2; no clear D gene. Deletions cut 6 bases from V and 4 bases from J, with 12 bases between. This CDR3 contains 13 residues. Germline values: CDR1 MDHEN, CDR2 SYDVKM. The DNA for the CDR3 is TGTGCCAGCAGCCCGGGGTTTGCCTATGGCTACACCTTC. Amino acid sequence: CASSPGFAYGYTF.

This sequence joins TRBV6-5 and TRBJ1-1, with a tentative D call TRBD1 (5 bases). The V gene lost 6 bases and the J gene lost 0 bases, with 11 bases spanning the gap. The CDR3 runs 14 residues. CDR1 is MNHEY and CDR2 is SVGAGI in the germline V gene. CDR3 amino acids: CASRETGMNTEAFF. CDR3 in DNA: TGTGCCAGCAGGGAAACAGGTATGAACACTGAAGCTTTCTTT.

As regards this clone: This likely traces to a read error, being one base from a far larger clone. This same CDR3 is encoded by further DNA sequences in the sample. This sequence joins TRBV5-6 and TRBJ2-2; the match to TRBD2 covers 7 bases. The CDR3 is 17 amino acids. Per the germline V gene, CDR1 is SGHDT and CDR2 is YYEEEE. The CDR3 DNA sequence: TGTGCCAGCAGTTTGGGGGGGGTGGAAAAGGGCACCGGGGAGCTGTTTTTT. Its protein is CASSLGGVEKGTGELFF.

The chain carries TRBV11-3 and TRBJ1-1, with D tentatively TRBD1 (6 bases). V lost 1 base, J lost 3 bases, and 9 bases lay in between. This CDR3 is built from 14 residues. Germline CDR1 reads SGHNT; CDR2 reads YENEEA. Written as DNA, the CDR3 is TGTGCCAGCAGCTTAGTCGGGACATACACTGAAGCTTTCTTT. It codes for CASSLVGTYTEAFF.

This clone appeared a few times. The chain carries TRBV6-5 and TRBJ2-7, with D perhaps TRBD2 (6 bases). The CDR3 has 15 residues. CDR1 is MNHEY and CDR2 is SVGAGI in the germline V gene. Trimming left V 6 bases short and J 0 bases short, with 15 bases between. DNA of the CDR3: TGTGCCAGCAGACCTAACCCCGGGGGCTCCTACGAGCAGTACTTC. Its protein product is CASRPNPGGSYEQYF.

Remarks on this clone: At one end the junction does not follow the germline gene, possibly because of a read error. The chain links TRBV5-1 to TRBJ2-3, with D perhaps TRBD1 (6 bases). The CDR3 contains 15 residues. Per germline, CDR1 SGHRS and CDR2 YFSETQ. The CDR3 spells CASTLAGQPFDTQYF. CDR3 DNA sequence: TGCGCCAGCACCTTGGCAGGACAGCCTTTCGATACGCAGTATTTT.

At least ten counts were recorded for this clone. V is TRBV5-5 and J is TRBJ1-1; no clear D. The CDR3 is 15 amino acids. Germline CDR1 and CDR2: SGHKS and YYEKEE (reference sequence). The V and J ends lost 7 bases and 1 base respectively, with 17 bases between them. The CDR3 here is CASQLFGNSNTEAFF. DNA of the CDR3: TGTGCCAGCCAACTGTTTGGTAATTCGAACACTGAAGCTTTCTTT.